These 26 T cell receptor beta chains were sequenced from one sample in a study of blood T cells in healthy people across ages. Using a J-beta primer mix together with a sample-barcoded 5' primer, a second PCR was run for roughly 6 to 12 cycles. TCRdb independently ran MiXCR on the 5' RACE reads; one entry per CDR3 protein. Of almost 300,000 distinct CDR3 sequences in the sample, 25% to 30% were seen once. Sequenced material: blood. The receptor source for this set is a woman between 65 and 79 years old in good health.

This clonotype was detected only a few times. The chain employs TRBV5-6 and TRBJ1-1; D is possibly TRBD1 (5 bases). In germline, CDR1 is SGHDT, CDR2 YYEEEE. With 1 base removed from V and 1 base from J, the gap between germline ends came to 11 bases. The CDR3 spans 15 residues. CDR3 region: CASSLYNRKNTEAFF. The CDR3 DNA sequence: TGTGCCAGCAGCTTGTATAACAGGAAGAACACTGAAGCTTTCTTT.

This clonotype was picked up a small number of times. V and J are TRBV7-2 and TRBJ2-5; TRBD2 aligns across 10 bases. The trim removed 6 bases at V and 5 bases at J, leaving 6 bases unmatched. Germline V gene lookup returns CDR1 SGHTA and CDR2 FQGNSA. CDR3 size: 14 residues. The CDR3 nucleotides read TGTGCCAGCAGTAATAGCGGGAGGAGGGAGACCCAGTACTTC. As protein: CASSNSGRRETQYF.

The sample holds many counts of this clonotype. The chain couples TRBV6-5 to TRBJ2-7, with TRBD1 matching 11 bases. V gave up 7 bases and J gave up 0 bases; unmatched junction bases: 5. The length of the CDR3 is 15 residues. Germline loops: CDR1 MNHEY, CDR2 SVGAGI. The CDR3 loop reads CASTAGTGGSYEQYF. The CDR3 coding sequence is TGTGCCAGCACGGCCGGGACAGGGGGCTCCTACGAGCAGTACTTC.

The gene calls are TRBV29-1 and TRBJ1-1; the D gene is possibly TRBD1 (6 bases). Germline CDR1 and CDR2: SQVTM and ANQGSEA. The CDR3 runs to 13 residues. The V and J ends lost 5 bases and 0 bases respectively, with 10 bases between them. The CDR3: CSVKTGLNTEAFF. The CDR3 DNA is TGCAGCGTTAAAACAGGGTTGAACACTGAAGCTTTCTTT.

This clonotype was detected ten times or more. This sequence joins TRBV28 and TRBJ2-7, with TRBD2 matching over 9 bases. With 6 bases clipped from V and 6 bases from J, the junction kept 9 bases outside the gene matches. The V gene's germline CDR1 is MDHEN and CDR2 SYDVKM. This CDR3 is built from 14 residues. CDR3 bases: TGTGCCAGCAGAATTAGCGGGAGCGTAGGCGAGCAGTACTTC. Amino acid sequence: CASRISGSVGEQYF.

This clonotype was counted between two and nine times. The rearrangement links TRBV20-1 to TRBJ2-7; the match to TRBD1 covers 8 bases. Germline assignment: CDR1 DFQATT and CDR2 SNEGSKA (reference sequence). This CDR3 spans 14 amino acids. With V trimmed by 4 bases and J by 3 bases, 8 bases remained unmatched. The chain's CDR3 is CSAKGQGSYYEQYF. The CDR3, as DNA: TGCAGTGCTAAAGGACAGGGTTCTTACTACGAGCAGTACTTC.

This clonotype was counted once. V usage is TRBV5-5 and J usage is TRBJ2-1; D possibly matches TRBD1 or TRBD2 (7 bases each). V was pared by 7 bases and J by 2 bases, with 16 bases between. Germline-derived CDR1 and CDR2 are SGHKS and YYEKEE (reference sequence). CDR3 length equals 15 residues. The CDR3 here is CASHREGAAYNEQFF. As DNA, the CDR3 is TGTGCCAGCCATAGGGAGGGGGCGGCCTACAATGAGCAGTTCTTC.

This clonotype was seen a few times. The gene calls are TRBV28 and TRBJ2-5; 7 bases align to TRBD1. This CDR3 comprises 13 residues. Germline V gene sequence: CDR1 MDHEN, CDR2 SYDVKM. Losses at the gene ends were 6 bases for V and 4 bases for J; bases not matched to a gene: 5. As DNA, the CDR3 is TGTGCCAGCAGCTCGACAGGGATAGAGACCCAGTACTTC. The encoded protein is CASSSTGIETQYF.

The rearrangement links TRBV7-2 to TRBJ1-1, with 7 bases aligning to TRBD1. The trim removed 4 bases at V and 6 bases at J, leaving 11 bases unmatched. The CDR3 is 15 residues long. CDR1 is SGHTA, CDR2 FQGNSA, per germline. The CDR3 spells CASSSRQGGYAEAFF. In nucleotides, the CDR3 is TGTGCCAGCAGCTCCCGACAGGGAGGATACGCTGAAGCTTTCTTT.

This clonotype showed up many times. The chain joins TRBV20-1 to TRBJ2-3; 7 bases are a match to TRBD2. CDR1 is DFQATT, CDR2 SNEGSKA, per germline (reference sequence). CDR3 length: 16 residues. V lost 6 bases to trimming and J lost 0 bases; unmatched junction nucleotides: 12. The CDR3 reads CSATPSGRTSTDTQYF. CDR3 nucleotide sequence: TGCAGTGCGACGCCTAGCGGCCGTACTAGCACAGATACGCAGTATTTT.

This clonotype was seen more than once but under ten times. A junction end diverges from the germline sequence, so it may reflect a read error. The rearrangement uses TRBV7-7 and TRBJ2-5; unclear D gene. The CDR3 is 14 residues long. Germline loops: CDR1 SSHAT, CDR2 FNYEAQ (reference sequence). The CDR3 coding sequence is TGTGCTAGCAGCCCAGGAACTTTCCAAGAGACCCAGTACTTC. This encodes CASSPGTFQETQYF.

This clonotype was recorded once. The V call is TRBV4-2, the J call TRBJ2-7, with 13 bases aligning to TRBD2. Trimming at V came to 1 base and at J to 0 bases, leaving 3 bases not matched to a gene. CDR1 and CDR2 from the germline V gene are LGHNA and YNFKEQ. The length of the CDR3 is 17 residues. The CDR3 sequence: CASSQGLAGGISYEQYF. The CDR3 bases are TGTGCCAGCAGCCAAGGACTAGCGGGAGGTATCTCCTACGAGCAGTACTTC.

The chain combines TRBV7-9 with TRBJ1-6; weak D call: TRBD1 (6 bases). Trimming shortened V by 5 bases and J by 9 bases, and 17 bases separated the two germline ends. This CDR3 spans 15 amino acids. Germline CDR1 reads SEHNR; CDR2 reads FQNEAQ (reference sequence). CDR3 loop: CASSGDGGEGSPLHF. The CDR3 nucleotides are TGTGCCAGCAGCGGGGACGGGGGCGAAGGTTCACCCCTCCACTTT. The complete variable domain, with remaining parts taken from reference TRBV7-9 and TRBJ1-6, reads DTGVSQNPRHKITKRGQNVTFRCDPISEHNRLYWYRQTLGQGPEFLTYFQNEAQLEKSRLLSDRFSAERPKGSFSTLEIQRTEQGDSAMYLCASSGDGGEGSPLHFGNGTRLTVT.

This clonotype was detected a few times. The chain combines TRBV2 with TRBJ2-7; D is ambiguous. V lost 1 base to trimming and J lost 4 bases, with 8 bases between them. CDR1 is SNHLY and CDR2 is FYNNEI in the germline V gene. CDR3 size: 13 residues. The CDR3 reads CASSEDWPYEQYF. In DNA form, the CDR3 reads TGTGCCAGCAGTGAAGATTGGCCTTACGAGCAGTACTTC.

The rearrangement joins TRBV7-3 to TRBJ1-2; 7 positions match TRBD1. The CDR3 is 13 amino acids. Germline V gene lookup returns CDR1 SGHTA and CDR2 FQGTGA. The trim removed 4 bases at V and 7 bases at J, leaving 6 bases unmatched. The CDR3 DNA sequence: TGTGCCAGCAGCTCCGAGACAGGGAGTGGCTACACCTTC. Amino acids: CASSSETGSGYTF.

Regarding this clonotype: At one end, the junction sequence differs from germline, possibly due to a read error. The chain couples TRBV7-2 to TRBJ2-5; unclear D gene. The DNA end is more similar to TRBJ2-7, so the J call may be wrong. CDR1 is SGHTA, CDR2 FQGNSA, per germline. The CDR3 spans 13 residues. CDR3 sequence (DNA): TGTGCCGGCAGCTTAGAGTCGTCCTACGAGCAGTACTTC. This codes for CAGSLESSYEQYF.

This clonotype was picked up a small number of times. Germline is not matched at one junction end, which may reflect a read error. J is TRBJ1-1 and V is TRBV2; D perhaps matches TRBD1 (6 bases). CDR1 is SNHLY, CDR2 FYNNEI, per germline. The CDR3 consists of 14 residues. The CDR3 coding sequence is TGTGCCAGCAGTGTTACAGGGATGAACACTGAAGCTTCCTTT. This sequence encodes CASSVTGMNTEASF. Combining the CDR3 with reference TRBV2 and TRBJ1-1 gives the whole variable domain EPEVTQTPSHQVTQMGQEVILRCVPISNHLYFYWYRQILGQKVEFLVSFYNNEISEKSEIFDDQFSVERPDGSNFTLKIRSTKLEDSAMYFCASSVTGMNTEASFGQGTRLTVV.

V usage is TRBV15 and J usage is TRBJ2-5; D is perhaps TRBD2 (7 bases). The J call may be incorrect, as the DNA end agrees better with TRBJ2-1. CDR1 and CDR2 (germline): LNHNV, YYDKDF (reference sequence). The CDR3 covers 13 residues. CDR3 amino acids: CATGKSSGTEQFF. The CDR3 nucleotides read TGTGCCACGGGGAAGTCGAGCGGGACAGAGCAGTTCTTC.

Concerning this clonotype: A read error may produce the germline difference seen at one junction end. The V call is TRBV7-7, the J call TRBJ2-5; a possible D gene is TRBD1 (5 bases). Germline CDR1 and CDR2: SSHAT and FNYEAQ (reference sequence). This CDR3 region has 15 residues. In DNA, the CDR3 is TGTGCTAGCAGCCCGACGACGGCCTGGGGCGAGACCCAGTACTTC. This codes for CASSPTTAWGETQYF.

The chain carries TRBV6-6 and TRBJ2-5; 10 bases map to TRBD2. V shed 6 bases, J shed 3 bases, and the junction held 13 bases outside the gene matches. Germline CDR1 and CDR2: MNHNY and SVGAGI (reference sequence). The CDR3 covers 17 residues. CDR3 coding DNA: TGTGCCAGCAGGCCCCCCTCTAGCGGGGGTTCCAAAGAGACCCAGTACTTC. Translating it yields CASRPPSSGGSKETQYF.

V usage is TRBV12-3 or TRBV12-4 and J usage is TRBJ1-2; D not certain. Deletions cut 7 bases from V and 2 bases from J, with 11 bases between. The CDR3 runs 13 residues. CDR3 sequence reads: CASTTGMNYGYTF. CDR3 coding DNA: TGTGCCAGCACCACCGGAATGAACTATGGCTACACCTTC.

This clonotype was seen more than once but under ten times. The chain has TRBV27 and TRBJ1-3; D uncertain. CDR3 length: 14 residues. With 4 bases removed from V and 1 base from J, the gap between germline ends came to 8 bases. The germline gives CDR1 MNHEY, CDR2 SMNVEV (reference sequence). This CDR3 reads CASSSAYSGNTIYF. CDR3 DNA sequence: TGTGCCAGCAGTTCTGCGTATTCTGGAAACACCATATATTTT.

The rearrangement links TRBV20-1 to TRBJ2-1; TRBD2 matches at 8 bases. The CDR3 length is 16 residues. Germline V gene lookup returns CDR1 DFQATT and CDR2 SNEGSKA (reference sequence). The V segment lost 1 base and the J segment 7 bases; nucleotides outside the gene matches: 12. The chain's CDR3 is CSARVLGRALGNEQFF. DNA of the CDR3: TGCAGTGCTAGAGTCCTCGGGAGGGCCTTAGGTAATGAGCAGTTCTTC.

This clonotype was observed a handful of times. The rearrangement joins TRBV28 to TRBJ1-2; no clear D. Germline V lookup: CDR1 MDHEN, CDR2 SYDVKM. V lost 5 bases, J lost 0 bases, and 7 bases lay in between. The CDR3 covers 13 residues. The CDR3 region has the DNA TGTGCCAGCAGTCGACGGGCTAACTATGGCTACACCTTC. This gives the protein CASSRRANYGYTF.

V is TRBV7-2 and J is TRBJ1-3; 9 bases agree with TRBD1. The CDR3 length is 14 residues. After removal of 5 bases from V and 4 bases from J, the junction contained 3 bases not matched to a gene. The germline gives CDR1 SGHTA, CDR2 FQGNSA. CDR3 DNA sequence: TGTGCCAGCAGCAACAGGGGGCCCGGAAACACCATATATTTT. Amino acids: CASSNRGPGNTIYF.

This clonotype was seen a handful of times. V is TRBV7-2 and J is TRBJ2-7, with D uncertain. The V and J ends lost 1 base and 2 bases respectively, with 12 bases between them. Germline V gene sequence: CDR1 SGHTA, CDR2 FQGNSA. This CDR3 is built from 15 residues. The CDR3 nucleotides are TGTGCCAGCAGCTTAGAACTGCAGCGACCCTACGAGCAGTACTTC. Translating it yields CASSLELQRPYEQYF. The whole variable domain, filled in from reference TRBV7-2 and TRBJ2-7, reads GAGVSQSPSNKVTEKGKDVELRCDPISGHTALYWYRQSLGQGLEFLIYFQGNSAPDKSGLPSDRFSAERTGGSVSTLTIQRTQQEDSAVYLCASSLELQRPYEQYFGPGTRLTVT.